The clone carrying this TCR beta chain came up many times. Its antigen is not known. Patients having uncontrolled infection, another autoimmune disease, pregnancy or lactation were not included. On the basis of clinical symptoms, serum thyroxine and TRAb, thyroid ultrasound and orbital computed tomography, diagnoses were made. Fresh 10 ml peripheral blood yielded PBMCs. CDR3 length equals 14 residues. Germline values: CDR1 MNHNS, CDR2 SASEGT. Between the trimmed V and J ends, which lost 3 bases and 3 bases, there was a span of 12 bases. Amplification yielded TCR beta CDR3 regions, with RNA transcripts as the source. HTBI primers were used for first-round RT-PCR of the TCR CDR3. TCRdb processed the multiplex PCR reads anew with MiXCR; each CDR3 protein has one entry. The data contain around 370,000 distinct CDR3 sequences, about 18% of them singletons. This sample is part of a study of T cells in Graves' hyperthyroidism and ophthalmopathy. Study-level points and caveats: It was a median 6.5 months before onset that the model predicted ophthalmopathy.

The source is a man aged 18 to 30 with Graves' ophthalmopathy. The sequenced sample was blood. This chain joins TRBV6-1 and TRBJ2-7; D is possibly TRBD1 (5 bases). The CDR3 nucleotides read TGTGCCAGCAGTGACAGGGCGCCTTACTACGAGCAGTACTTC. Translated, it gives CASSDRAPYYEQYF.